The TCR beta chain under discussion was sequenced for a study of graft-versus-host responses after intestinal transplantation. Profiled with immunoSEQ multiplex PCR; TCRdb holds only in-frame clones, not every one. The sample consists of about 21,000 clones, 50% to 65% of them appearing once. This clone was detected only a few times. At the end of the reaction, proliferating CFSE-low CD3+CD4+ and CD3+CD8+ responders were sorted. Trimming took 5 bases from V and 2 from J, leaving 9 bases between them. The germline V gene encodes CDR1 MNHEY and CDR2 SVGAGI. This CDR3 contains 14 residues. This sequence was found in a human patient who received an intestinal transplant. This chain links TRBV6-5 with TRBJ2-2; maybe TRBD2 (5 bases). The specimen was alloreactive CD4+ T cells from a mixed lymphocyte reaction culture, collected before intestinal transplant. Subset defined: CFSE-low proliferating T cells sorted from roughly 6-day pre-transplant mixed lymphocyte reaction (GvH or HvG direction). CDR3 in DNA: TGTGCCAGCAGTAGACTACAAAACACCGGGGAGCTGTTTTTT. Protein product: CASSRLQNTGELFF.